The 29 T cell receptor beta chains below all came from one sample that was sequenced in a study of T cell responses to AZD1222 COVID-19 vaccine. Only in-frame clones appear in the TCRdb table, and some are missing; sequencing was by immunoSEQ multiplex PCR. Here the sample spans about 82,000 clones, approximately 90% being singletons. The sequencing here drew on peripheral blood, taken on day 0 of AZD1222 vaccination. Source of these receptors: an adult in good health.

The J gene is TRBJ1-2, the V gene TRBV19, with D perhaps TRBD1 (6 bases). V lost 4 bases to trimming and J lost 4 bases, with 13 bases between them. The CDR3 sequence is 14 residues long. CDR1 is LNHDA and CDR2 is SQIVND in the germline V gene (reference sequence). As DNA, the CDR3 is TGTGCCAGTAGTAAACAGGACAGCCTCTATGGCTACACCTTC. This gives the protein CASSKQDSLYGYTF. Supplemented by reference TRBV19 and TRBJ1-2, the full variable domain reads DGGITQSPKYLFRKEGQNVTLSCEQNLNHDAMYWYRQDPGQGLRLIYYSQIVNDFQKGDIAEGYSVSREKKESFPLTVTSAQKNPTAFYLCASSKQDSLYGYTFGSGTRLTVV.

The CDR3 DNA sequence: TGTGCCAGCAGCTTAGGACCAGGGGCGTACATTCAGTACTTC. Encoded protein: CASSLGPGAYIQYF. The chain joins TRBV7-2 to TRBJ2-4; D may be TRBD1 (6 bases). The CDR3 consists of 14 residues. Germline values: CDR1 SGHTA, CDR2 FQGNSA. Trimming left V 1 base short and J 8 bases short, with 12 bases between.

The genes are TRBV18 and TRBJ1-1; 8 bases agree with TRBD1. The germline gives CDR1 KGHSH, CDR2 LQKENI. This CDR3 comprises 16 residues. Trimming took 2 bases from V and 1 from J; bases not matched to a gene: 6. The CDR3 DNA follows: TGTGCCAGCTCACCATCCGGACAGGGATGGAACACTGAAGCTTTCTTT. Translation gives CASSPSGQGWNTEAFF. The full variable domain, with the rest looked up from reference TRBV18 and TRBJ1-1, is NAGVMQNPRHLVRRRGQEARLRCSPMKGHSHVYWYRQLPEEGLKFMVYLQKENIIDESGMPKERFSAEFPKEGPSILRIQQVVRGDSAAYFCASSPSGQGWNTEAFFGQGTRLTVV.

The rearrangement links TRBV5-1 to TRBJ2-1, with 9 bases fitting TRBD2. The CDR3 runs to 16 residues. V was pared by 4 bases and J by 0 bases, with 5 bases of the junction left unmatched. CDR1 SGHRS and CDR2 YFSETQ come from the germline V gene. CDR3 sequence reads: CASSRQAGGSYNEQFF. In nucleotides, the CDR3 is TGCGCCAGCAGCCGTCAAGCGGGGGGCTCCTACAATGAGCAGTTCTTC.

This clone was seen a handful of times. The chain employs TRBV2 and TRBJ1-1; the D gene is possibly TRBD1 (6 bases). The CDR3 is made up of 13 amino acids. V gave up 8 bases and J gave up 1 base, with 11 bases separating them. In germline, CDR1 is SNHLY, CDR2 FYNNEI. The CDR3: CASEGTTNTEAFF. The CDR3 DNA is TGTGCCAGCGAGGGGACAACGAACACTGAAGCTTTCTTT.

V is TRBV28 and J is TRBJ2-7, with D possibly matching TRBD1 (6 bases). The CDR3 is 16 residues long. CDR1 and CDR2 (germline): MDHEN, SYDVKM. Trimming removed 5 bases at V and 7 bases at J, with 24 bases between. The CDR3 DNA is TGTGCCAGCAGTAAAACAGGGTACCCTATACGCCGGGAGCAGTACTTC. Translation: CASSKTGYPIRREQYF. The complete variable domain, with remaining parts taken from reference TRBV28 and TRBJ2-7, reads DVKVTQSSRYLVKRTGEKVFLECVQDMDHENMFWYRQDPGLGLRLIYFSYDVKMKEKGDIPEGYSVSREKKERFSLILESASTNQTSMYLCASSKTGYPIRREQYFGPGTRLTVT.

The V call is TRBV28, the J call TRBJ2-5; D is unresolved. The CDR3 extends over 14 amino acids. Between the trimmed V and J ends, which lost 3 bases and 3 bases, there was a span of 11 bases. CDR1 is MDHEN, CDR2 SYDVKM, per germline. CDR3 in amino acids: CASSFLGVEETQYF. Written as DNA, the CDR3 is TGTGCCAGCAGTTTCCTTGGGGTTGAAGAGACCCAGTACTTC.

The V and J genes are TRBV12-3 or TRBV12-4 and TRBJ2-3; D call uncertain. V was clipped by 6 bases and J by 1 base, with 8 bases between them. The CDR3 has 13 amino acids. CDR3 nucleotide sequence: TGTGCCAGCAGCTTTGGGGGCACAGATACGCAGTATTTT. Its protein product is CASSFGGTDTQYF.

This chain connects TRBV10-3 to TRBJ1-5, with D perhaps TRBD1 (6 bases). The germline V gene has CDR1 ENHRY and CDR2 SYGVKD. V was trimmed by 4 bases and J by 1 base, leaving 11 bases between them. CDR3 length: 15 residues. The DNA of the CDR3 is TGTGCCATCAGTGGATCCAGGGGAAGCAATCAGCCCCAGCATTTT. It codes for CAISGSRGSNQPQHF.

V and J are TRBV28 and TRBJ1-5; 9 nucleotides line up with TRBD1. The CDR3 extends over 15 amino acids. The germline gives CDR1 MDHEN, CDR2 SYDVKM. V was clipped by 1 base and J by 4 bases; unmatched bases: 2. CDR3 in amino acids: CASSLLTGGNQPQHF. Here the CDR3 DNA reads TGTGCCAGCAGTTTATTGACAGGGGGGAATCAGCCCCAGCATTTT. The whole variable domain, remainder taken from reference TRBV28 and TRBJ1-5, is DVKVTQSSRYLVKRTGEKVFLECVQDMDHENMFWYRQDPGLGLRLIYFSYDVKMKEKGDIPEGYSVSREKKERFSLILESASTNQTSMYLCASSLLTGGNQPQHFGDGTRLSIL.

The V call is TRBV9, the J call TRBJ1-5, with D possibly being TRBD1 (5 bases). The germline V and J ends were trimmed by 0 bases and 8 bases, with 15 bases remaining between them. This CDR3 has 15 amino acids. Germline V gives CDR1 SGDLS, CDR2 YYNGEE. The CDR3 loop is CASSVEGGATEPQHF. The CDR3 DNA is TGTGCCAGCAGCGTAGAGGGTGGGGCCACGGAGCCCCAGCATTTT. Supplemented by reference TRBV9 and TRBJ1-5, the full variable domain reads DSGVTQTPKHLITATGQRVTLRCSPRSGDLSVYWYQQSLDQGLQFLIQYYNGEERAKGNILERFSAQQFPDLHSELNLSSLELGDSALYFCASSVEGGATEPQHFGDGTRLSIL.

The V call is TRBV27, the J call TRBJ2-7; D may be TRBD1 (6 bases). Per the germline V gene, CDR1 is MNHEY and CDR2 is SMNVEV (reference sequence). V lost 5 bases to trimming and J lost 2 bases, with 22 bases between them. The CDR3 is made up of 17 amino acids. DNA for the CDR3: TGTGCCAGCAGTCCCTCACAGGGTGATCTCTTTACCTACGAGCAGTACTTC. Residues: CASSPSQGDLFTYEQYF.

The chain recombines TRBV3-1 (or the pseudogene TRBV3-2) with TRBJ1-1, with D hard to call. The CDR3 covers 14 residues. V was pared by 5 bases and J by 5 bases, with 15 bases between. Germline CDR1 LGHDT, CDR2 YNNKEL (reference sequence). The CDR3 region is CASSYASRVTEAFF. The CDR3 region has the DNA TGTGCCAGCAGCTACGCGTCGAGGGTTACTGAAGCTTTCTTT.

The chain recombines TRBV28 with TRBJ2-3, with D unclear. Germline V gene sequence: CDR1 MDHEN, CDR2 SYDVKM. The CDR3 consists of 13 residues. The V end lost 3 bases, the J end lost 4 bases, and 8 bases lay between the germline ends. The CDR3 DNA is TGTGCCAGCAGTTTTTTGTGGCCAGATACGCAGTATTTT. This sequence encodes CASSFLWPDTQYF.

The V and J genes are TRBV28 and TRBJ1-3; D is unclear. The germline V gene encodes CDR1 MDHEN and CDR2 SYDVKM. The CDR3 runs 16 residues. Trimming cost V 3 bases and J 0 bases, with 12 bases left between them. The CDR3 DNA reads as TGTGCCAGCAGTTTCCCTCCGGGGAGCTCTGGAAACACCATATATTTT. Protein: CASSFPPGSSGNTIYF. The whole variable domain, remainder taken from reference TRBV28 and TRBJ1-3, is DVKVTQSSRYLVKRTGEKVFLECVQDMDHENMFWYRQDPGLGLRLIYFSYDVKMKEKGDIPEGYSVSREKKERFSLILESASTNQTSMYLCASSFPPGSSGNTIYFGEGSWLTVV.

This clone occurred once. The rearrangement joins TRBV14 to TRBJ1-4, with D unresolved. From germline, CDR1 is SGHDN and CDR2 FVKESK. V was cut by 2 bases and J by 7 bases, with 14 bases left in between. This CDR3 has 15 amino acids. CDR3 amino acids: CASSQLSWWGEKLFF. Written as DNA, the CDR3 is TGTGCCAGCAGCCAACTCAGCTGGTGGGGTGAAAAACTGTTTTTT.

This chain joins TRBV19 and TRBJ2-5; 9 positions match TRBD2. This CDR3 region has 15 residues. The V gene end was trimmed by 5 bases and the J gene end by 3 bases; junction bases not matched to a gene: 7. Germline V gene lookup returns CDR1 LNHDA and CDR2 SQIVND (reference sequence). For the CDR3, the DNA is TGTGCCAGTAGTCTAAGCGGGGGGACTAAAGAGACCCAGTACTTC. Translation gives CASSLSGGTKETQYF.

This chain uses TRBV28 with TRBJ2-7; 8 bases are shared with TRBD1. CDR3 length equals 15 residues. Germline CDR1 and CDR2: MDHEN and SYDVKM. Germline trimming cut 6 bases from V and 1 base from J; bases unmatched to any gene: 8. CDR3 sequence: CASSSPGQVSYEQYF. The DNA of the CDR3 is TGTGCCAGCAGCTCCCCGGGACAGGTATCCTACGAGCAGTACTTC.

The chain couples TRBV19 to TRBJ2-3, with TRBD1 matching 9 bases. Germline V gene data show CDR1 as LNHDA and CDR2 as SQIVND (reference sequence). V lost 7 bases to trimming and J lost 2 bases; unmatched junction nucleotides: 7. CDR3 length: 15 amino acids. CDR3 sequence: CASNSGDRATDTQYF. The CDR3, as DNA: TGTGCCAGTAACTCCGGGGACAGGGCCACAGATACGCAGTATTTT.

This chain connects TRBV5-3 to TRBJ1-5, with TRBD1 as a possible D gene (6 bases). TRBV5-3 is an ORF, with its function uncertain. The CDR3 spans 14 residues. Deletions cut 4 bases from V and 2 bases from J, with 10 bases between. The CDR3 loop reads CARSPQGRNQPQHF. In DNA form, the CDR3 reads TGTGCCAGAAGCCCACAGGGCCGCAATCAGCCCCAGCATTTT.

The rearrangement uses TRBV5-1 and TRBJ2-3; the D call may be TRBD1 or TRBD2 (6 bases each). V lost 3 bases and J 5 bases, leaving 16 bases between the germline ends. The CDR3 is 15 amino acids. Germline CDR1 is SGHRS and CDR2 is YFSETQ. CDR3 DNA: TGCGCCAGCAGCTCCGTTAGGGGGGCGGTAGATACGCAGTATTTT. It specifies CASSSVRGAVDTQYF.

This chain joins TRBV5-1 and TRBJ1-6; 7 bases agree with TRBD1. V shed 0 bases and J 9 bases; nucleotides not matched to a gene: 6. This CDR3 spans 15 amino acids. Germline values: CDR1 SGHRS, CDR2 YFSETQ. The CDR3 spells CASSLAGQGGSPLHF. The CDR3 DNA reads TGCGCCAGCAGCTTGGCCGGGCAGGGGGGTTCACCCCTCCACTTT.

The chain is built from TRBV6-1 and TRBJ1-2; 9 positions match TRBD1. With 0 bases clipped from V and 5 bases from J, the junction kept 4 bases outside the gene matches. CDR1 and CDR2 (germline): MNHNS, SASEGT. The CDR3 loop spans 15 amino acids. In nucleotides, the CDR3 is TGTGCCAGCAGTGAAGCGGGACAGGGAGGGTATGGCTACACCTTC. This gives the protein CASSEAGQGGYGYTF.

The chain employs TRBV30 and TRBJ2-7; 7 bases map to TRBD1. CDR3 size: 15 residues. V lost 3 bases to trimming and J lost 0 bases; unmatched junction nucleotides: 8. CDR1 is GTSNPN and CDR2 is SVGIG in the germline V gene (reference sequence). CDR3: CAWRTLTGFSYEQYF. The CDR3 nucleotides are TGTGCCTGGAGGACCTTGACAGGGTTCTCCTACGAGCAGTACTTC.

This chain uses TRBV7-9 with TRBJ2-7; D is uncertain. Trimming cost V 5 bases and J 0 bases, with 8 bases left between them. The CDR3 contains 13 residues. Germline loops: CDR1 SEHNR, CDR2 FQNEAQ (reference sequence). The CDR3 DNA sequence: TGTGCCAGCAGCCCGCGGACCTCCTACGAGCAGTACTTC. Residues: CASSPRTSYEQYF.

This clone was observed once. The V and J genes are TRBV19 and TRBJ2-2; D call uncertain. The V end was cut by 2 bases, the J end by 0 bases, with 10 bases between. The CDR3 has 16 residues. The germline V gene encodes CDR1 LNHDA and CDR2 SQIVND (reference sequence). The CDR3 nucleotides are TGTGCCAGTAGTATATTCGGCGGAACGAACACCGGGGAGCTGTTTTTT. Protein sequence: CASSIFGGTNTGELFF.

V usage is TRBV7-9 and J usage is TRBJ2-2, with no clear D. The germline V gene encodes CDR1 SEHNR and CDR2 FQNEAQ (reference sequence). V lost 5 bases to trimming and J lost 8 bases, with 15 bases between them. The CDR3 runs to 14 residues. Written as DNA, the CDR3 is TGTGCCAGCAGCCCCCGGGCTACCGCAGGGGAGCTGTTTTTT. This encodes CASSPRATAGELFF.

This clone was counted a single time. J is TRBJ1-2 and V is TRBV6-5; possible D gene TRBD1, 5 bases. CDR1 and CDR2 from the germline V gene are MNHEY and SVGAGI. Deletions cut 9 bases from V and 8 bases from J, with 19 bases between. This CDR3 is built from 13 residues. In DNA, the CDR3 is TGTGCCAGTAATACGAGGACATCTAAAGGCTACACCTTC. Protein product: CASNTRTSKGYTF.

J is TRBJ2-7 and V is TRBV3-1 (or the pseudogene TRBV3-2); no reliable D call. The CDR3 contains 13 residues. V gave up 2 bases and J gave up 1 base, with 6 bases separating them. The germline V gene has CDR1 LGHDT and CDR2 YNNKEL (reference sequence). CDR3 protein: CASSQPNSYEQYF. The CDR3 bases are TGTGCCAGCAGCCAACCTAATTCCTACGAGCAGTACTTC.